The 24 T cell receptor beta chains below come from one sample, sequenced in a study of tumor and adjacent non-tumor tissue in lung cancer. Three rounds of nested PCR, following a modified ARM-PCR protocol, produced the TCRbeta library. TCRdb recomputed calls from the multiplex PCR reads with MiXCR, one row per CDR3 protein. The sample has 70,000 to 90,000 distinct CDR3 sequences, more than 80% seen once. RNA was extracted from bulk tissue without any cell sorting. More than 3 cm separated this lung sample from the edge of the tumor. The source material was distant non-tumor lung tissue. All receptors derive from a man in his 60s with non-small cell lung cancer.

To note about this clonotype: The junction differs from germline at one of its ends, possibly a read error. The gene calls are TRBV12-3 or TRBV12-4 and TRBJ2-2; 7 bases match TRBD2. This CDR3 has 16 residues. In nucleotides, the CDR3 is TGTGTCAGCAGTTTACTCTGGGGGAGGGAGGCCGGGGAGCTGTTTTTT. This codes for CVSSLLWGREAGELFF.

CDR3 DNA: TGCAGCGTTGAGGTCGTCAGGGATGAAAAACTGTTTTTT. Encoded protein: CSVEVVRDEKLFF. V and J are TRBV29-1 and TRBJ1-4; the D gene is possibly TRBD1 (5 bases). Germline values: CDR1 SQVTM, CDR2 ANQGSEA. The CDR3 has 13 amino acids. Between the trimmed V and J ends, which lost 3 bases and 6 bases, there was a span of 11 bases.

The CDR3 region has the DNA TGTGCCTGGAGTGACCCCCGGAGCAAGTACTTC. This translates into CAWSDPRSKYF. The chain joins TRBV30 to TRBJ2-5; D not resolved. The CDR3 contains 11 residues. Trimming cost V 1 base and J 12 bases, with 12 bases left between them. Germline V gives CDR1 GTSNPN, CDR2 SVGIG (reference sequence).

The CDR3 DNA sequence: TGTGCCAGCAGTTTAAGGCAACGGGGAATCGGGGAGCTGTTTTTT. Encoded protein: CASSLRQRGIGELFF. The genes are TRBV12-3 or TRBV12-4 and TRBJ2-2; possibly TRBD2 for D (5 bases). V was cut by 2 bases and J by 7 bases, with 14 bases left in between. This CDR3 comprises 15 residues.

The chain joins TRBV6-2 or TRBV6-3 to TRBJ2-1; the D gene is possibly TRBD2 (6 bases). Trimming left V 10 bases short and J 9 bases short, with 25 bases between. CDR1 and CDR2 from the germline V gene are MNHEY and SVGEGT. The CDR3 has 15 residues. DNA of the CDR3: TGTGCCACCCGAAGGCCTAGCGCCCAGACGACTGAGCAGTTCTTC. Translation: CATRRPSAQTTEQFF.

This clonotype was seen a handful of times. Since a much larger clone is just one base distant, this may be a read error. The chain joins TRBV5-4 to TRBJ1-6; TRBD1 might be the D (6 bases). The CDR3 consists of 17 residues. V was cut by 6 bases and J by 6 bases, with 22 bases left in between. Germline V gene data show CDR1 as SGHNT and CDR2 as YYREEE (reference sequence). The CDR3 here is CASNDPLRGGGNSPLHF. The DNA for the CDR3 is TGTGCCAGCAACGACCCCCTCCGAGGGGGAGGTAATTCACCCCTCCACTTT.

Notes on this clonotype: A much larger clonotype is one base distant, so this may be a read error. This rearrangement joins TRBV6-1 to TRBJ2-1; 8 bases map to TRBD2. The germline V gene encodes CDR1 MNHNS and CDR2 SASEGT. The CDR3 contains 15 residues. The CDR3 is CASSLSGGYYNVQFF. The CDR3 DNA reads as TGTGCCAGCAGTTTGAGCGGGGGCTACTACAATGTGCAGTTCTTC.

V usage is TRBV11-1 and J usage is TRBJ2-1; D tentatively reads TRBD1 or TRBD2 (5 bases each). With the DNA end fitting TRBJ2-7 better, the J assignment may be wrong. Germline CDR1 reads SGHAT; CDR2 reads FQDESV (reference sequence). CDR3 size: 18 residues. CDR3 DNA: TGTGCCAGCAGCTTAGGGCAAGTCTATGAGGGGCAGATCCCCCAGCAGTACTTC. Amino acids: CASSLGQVYEGQIPQQYF.

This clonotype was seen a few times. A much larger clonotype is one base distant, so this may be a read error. As DNA, the CDR3 is TGTGCCAGCAGCTTGATACGGGGGGCAGATACGCAGTATTTT. This encodes CASSLIRGADTQYF. V usage is TRBV5-6 and J usage is TRBJ2-3, with 7 bases identical to TRBD2. This CDR3 comprises 14 residues. Germline assignment: CDR1 SGHDT and CDR2 YYEEEE. J gave up 4 bases and V 1 base, and 3 bases lay outside the gene matches. Combining the CDR3 with reference TRBV5-6 and TRBJ2-3 gives the whole variable domain DAGVTQSPTHLIKTRGQQVTLRCSPKSGHDTVSWYQQALGQGPQFIFQYYEEEERQRGNFPDRFSGHQFPNYSSELNVNALLLGDSALYLCASSLIRGADTQYFGPGTRLTVL.

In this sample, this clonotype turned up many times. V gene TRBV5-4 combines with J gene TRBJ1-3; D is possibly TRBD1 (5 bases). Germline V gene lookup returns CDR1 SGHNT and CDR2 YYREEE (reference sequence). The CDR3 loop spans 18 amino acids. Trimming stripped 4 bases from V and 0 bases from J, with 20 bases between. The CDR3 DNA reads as TGTGCCAGCAGCGTTACCGGGACCGTGAGTCGCTCTGGAAACACCATATATTTT. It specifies CASSVTGTVSRSGNTIYF.

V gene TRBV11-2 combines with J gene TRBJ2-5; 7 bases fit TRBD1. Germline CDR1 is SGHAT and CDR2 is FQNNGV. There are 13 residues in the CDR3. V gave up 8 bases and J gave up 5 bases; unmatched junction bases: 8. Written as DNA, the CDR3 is TGTGCCAGCGGTTCCACAGGGGAGGAGACCCAGTACTTC. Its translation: CASGSTGEETQYF.

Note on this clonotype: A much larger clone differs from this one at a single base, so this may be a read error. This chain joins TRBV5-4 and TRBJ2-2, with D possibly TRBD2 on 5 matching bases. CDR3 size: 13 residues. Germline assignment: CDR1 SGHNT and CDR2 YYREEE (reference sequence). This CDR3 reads CTSSLPGFGELFF. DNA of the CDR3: TGTACCAGCAGCTTACCGGGGTTCGGGGAGCTGTTTTTT.

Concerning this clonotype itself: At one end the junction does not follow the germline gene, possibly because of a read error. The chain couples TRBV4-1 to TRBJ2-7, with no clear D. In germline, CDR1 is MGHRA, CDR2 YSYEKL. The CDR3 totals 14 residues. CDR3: CAISQEEQFYEQYF. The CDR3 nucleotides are TGCGCCATCAGCCAAGAAGAACAGTTCTACGAGCAGTACTTC.

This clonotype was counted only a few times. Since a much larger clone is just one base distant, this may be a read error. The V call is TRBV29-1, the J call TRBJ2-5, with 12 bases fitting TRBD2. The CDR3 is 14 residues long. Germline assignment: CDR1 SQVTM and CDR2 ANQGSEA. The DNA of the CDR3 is TGCAACGTTGATGTACTAGCGGGGGGCGAGACCCAGTACTTC. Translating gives CNVDVLAGGETQYF.

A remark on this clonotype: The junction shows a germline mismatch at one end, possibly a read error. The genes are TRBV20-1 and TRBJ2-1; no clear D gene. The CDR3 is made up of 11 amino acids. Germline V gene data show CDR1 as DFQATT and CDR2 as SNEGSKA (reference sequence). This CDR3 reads CSATEFDEPFF. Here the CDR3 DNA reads TGCAGTGCAACAGAGTTCGATGAGCCGTTCTTC.

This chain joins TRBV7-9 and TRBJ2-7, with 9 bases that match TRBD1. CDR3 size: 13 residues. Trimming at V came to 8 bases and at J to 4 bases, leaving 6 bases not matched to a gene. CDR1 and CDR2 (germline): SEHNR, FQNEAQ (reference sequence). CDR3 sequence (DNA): TGTGCCAGCGCCCTGGACAGGGGTTACGAGCAGTACTTC. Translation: CASALDRGYEQYF. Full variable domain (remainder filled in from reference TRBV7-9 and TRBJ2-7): DTGVSQNPRHKITKRGQNVTFRCDPISEHNRLYWYRQTLGQGPEFLTYFQNEAQLEKSRLLSDRFSAERPKGSFSTLEIQRTEQGDSAMYLCASALDRGYEQYFGPGTRLTVT.

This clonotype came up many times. CDR3 nucleotide sequence: TGTGCCAGCAGCTTGGGACTACTCTACAATGAGCAGTTCTTC. This codes for CASSLGLLYNEQFF. This rearrangement joins TRBV11-2 to TRBJ2-1; TRBD2 agrees at 7 bases. This CDR3 comprises 14 residues. Germline-derived CDR1 and CDR2 are SGHAT and FQNNGV. J was trimmed by 3 bases and V by 3 bases; bases with no gene match: 2.

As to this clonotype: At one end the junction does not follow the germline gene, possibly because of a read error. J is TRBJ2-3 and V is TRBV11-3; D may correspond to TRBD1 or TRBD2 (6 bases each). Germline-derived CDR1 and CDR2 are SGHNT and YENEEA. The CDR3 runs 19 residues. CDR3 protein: CVSILDPLEVGGRTDTQYF. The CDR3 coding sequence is TGTGTCAGCATCTTAGATCCCCTAGAAGTCGGGGGCCGCACAGATACGCAGTATTTT.

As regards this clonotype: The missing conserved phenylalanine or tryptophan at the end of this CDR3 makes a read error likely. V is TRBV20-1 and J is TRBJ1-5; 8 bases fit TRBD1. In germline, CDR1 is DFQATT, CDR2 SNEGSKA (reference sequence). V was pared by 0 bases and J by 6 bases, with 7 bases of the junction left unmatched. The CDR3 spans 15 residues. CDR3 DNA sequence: TGCAGTGCTAGAGAACGCAGGGGGCTGGGTCAGCCCCAGCATTGT. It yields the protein CSARERRGLGQPQHC.

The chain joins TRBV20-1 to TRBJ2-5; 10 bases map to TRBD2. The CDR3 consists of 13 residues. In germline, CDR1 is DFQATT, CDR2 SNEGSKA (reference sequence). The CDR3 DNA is TGCGGTTCTGCCCTAGCGGGGGAAGAGACCCAGTACTTC. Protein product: CGSALAGEETQYF.

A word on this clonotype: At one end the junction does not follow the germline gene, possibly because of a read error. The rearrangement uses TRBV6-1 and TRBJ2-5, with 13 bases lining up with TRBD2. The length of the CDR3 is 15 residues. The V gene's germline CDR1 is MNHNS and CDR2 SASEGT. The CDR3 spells CASSELAGGPETHYF. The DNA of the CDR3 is TGTGCCAGTAGTGAACTAGCGGGGGGGCCCGAGACCCACTACTTC.

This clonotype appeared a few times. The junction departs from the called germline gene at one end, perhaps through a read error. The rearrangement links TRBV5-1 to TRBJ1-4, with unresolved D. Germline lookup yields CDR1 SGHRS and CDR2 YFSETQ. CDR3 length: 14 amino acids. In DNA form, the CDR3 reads TGCACCAGCACTCAAAGCAGTACTAATGAAAAACTGTTTTTT. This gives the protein CTSTQSSTNEKLFF.

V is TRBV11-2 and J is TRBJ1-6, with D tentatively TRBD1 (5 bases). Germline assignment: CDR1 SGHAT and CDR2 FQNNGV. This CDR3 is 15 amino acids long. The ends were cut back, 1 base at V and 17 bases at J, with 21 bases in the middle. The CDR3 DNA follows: TGTGCCAGCAGCTTAGGAGAGGACAATAATTCATCCATCCACTTT. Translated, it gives CASSLGEDNNSSIHF.

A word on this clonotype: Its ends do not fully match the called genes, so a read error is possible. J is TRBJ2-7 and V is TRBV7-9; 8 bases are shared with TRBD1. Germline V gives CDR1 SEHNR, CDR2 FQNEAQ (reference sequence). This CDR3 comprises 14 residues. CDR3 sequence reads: CASSTGQGAYDQYF. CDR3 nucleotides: TGTGCCAGCAGCACCGGACAGGGCGCCTACGATCAGTACTTC.